Sequencing of this T cell receptor beta chain was carried out in a study of PD-L1 blockade in urothelial cancer. In the case of this clone: The antigen remains unidentified.

The sample's time point: pretreatment peripheral blood. Data came from immunoSEQ multiplex PCR; TCRdb stores just in-frame clones and leaves some out. The data show fewer than 95,000 clones, 84% seen once. Study results and caveats: Prediction of better survival came from below-median pretreatment blood TCR clonality.

The CDR3 is 15 amino acids. V was trimmed by 3 bases and J by 1 base, leaving 11 bases between them. Germline lookup yields CDR1 LNHDA and CDR2 SQIVND (reference sequence). This receptor was identified in a man between 60 and 70 years old with urothelial cancer. The material was PBMCs, obtained around atezolizumab (anti-PD-L1) treatment. The chain links TRBV19 to TRBJ2-3; D call uncertain. The CDR3 region has the DNA TGTGCCAGTAGTATCCTCCAAGCCGGCACAGATACGCAGTATTTT. This gives the protein CASSILQAGTDTQYF.